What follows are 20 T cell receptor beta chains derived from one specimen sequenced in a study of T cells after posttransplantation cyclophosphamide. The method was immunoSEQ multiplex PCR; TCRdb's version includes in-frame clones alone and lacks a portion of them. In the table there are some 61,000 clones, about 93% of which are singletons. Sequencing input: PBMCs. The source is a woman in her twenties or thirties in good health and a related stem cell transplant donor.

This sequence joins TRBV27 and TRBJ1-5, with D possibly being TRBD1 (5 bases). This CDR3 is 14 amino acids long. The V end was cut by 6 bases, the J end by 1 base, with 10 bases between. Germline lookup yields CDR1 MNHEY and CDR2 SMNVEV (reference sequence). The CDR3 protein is CASRPGASNQPQHF. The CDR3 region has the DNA TGTGCCAGCAGACCCGGGGCGAGCAATCAGCCCCAGCATTTT.

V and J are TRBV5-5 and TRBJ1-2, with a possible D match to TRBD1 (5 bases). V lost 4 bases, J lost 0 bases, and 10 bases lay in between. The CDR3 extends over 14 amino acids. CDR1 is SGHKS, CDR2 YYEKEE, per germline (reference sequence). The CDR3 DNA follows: TGTGCCAGCAGCGGGACCGTTGCTAACTATGGCTACACCTTC. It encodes CASSGTVANYGYTF.

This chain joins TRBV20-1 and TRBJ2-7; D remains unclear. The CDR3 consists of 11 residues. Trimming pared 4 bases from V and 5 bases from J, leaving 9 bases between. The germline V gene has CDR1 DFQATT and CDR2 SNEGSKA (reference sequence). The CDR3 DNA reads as TGCAGTGCTAAACGAAACCACGAGCAGTACTTC. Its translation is CSAKRNHEQYF.

The CDR3 DNA reads as TGTGCCAGCAGCTTAGATCAGACAGGGGGCCTGGAGACCCAGTACTTC. As protein: CASSLDQTGGLETQYF. This chain connects TRBV11-2 to TRBJ2-5; 10 bases align to TRBD1. With V trimmed by 0 bases and J by 5 bases, 6 bases remained unmatched. The CDR3 is 16 amino acids. CDR1 and CDR2 (germline): SGHAT, FQNNGV.

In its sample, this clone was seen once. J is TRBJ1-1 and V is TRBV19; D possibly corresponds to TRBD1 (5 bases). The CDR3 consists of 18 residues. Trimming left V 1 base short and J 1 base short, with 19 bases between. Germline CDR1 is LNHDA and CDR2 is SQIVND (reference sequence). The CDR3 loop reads CASSIVVSGELSNTEAFF. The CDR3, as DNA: TGTGCCAGTAGTATAGTTGTATCGGGGGAGCTGTCGAACACTGAAGCTTTCTTT.

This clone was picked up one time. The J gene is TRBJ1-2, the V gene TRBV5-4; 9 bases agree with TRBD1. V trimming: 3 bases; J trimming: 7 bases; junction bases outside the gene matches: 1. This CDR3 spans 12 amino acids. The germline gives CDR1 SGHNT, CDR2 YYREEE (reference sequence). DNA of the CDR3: TGTGCCAGCAGCTCGGACAGGGGTGGCTACACCTTC. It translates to CASSSDRGGYTF. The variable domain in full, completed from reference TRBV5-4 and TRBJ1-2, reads ETGVTQSPTHLIKTRGQQVTLRCSSQSGHNTVSWYQQALGQGPQFIFQYYREEENGRGNFPPRFSGLQFPNYSSELNVNALELDDSALYLCASSSDRGGYTFGSGTRLTVV.

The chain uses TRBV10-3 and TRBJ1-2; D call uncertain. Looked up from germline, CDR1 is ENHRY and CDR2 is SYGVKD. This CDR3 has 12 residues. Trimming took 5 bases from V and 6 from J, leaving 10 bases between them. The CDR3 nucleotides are TGTGCCATCAGTTCCGGCGGGCATGGCTACACCTTC. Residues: CAISSGGHGYTF.

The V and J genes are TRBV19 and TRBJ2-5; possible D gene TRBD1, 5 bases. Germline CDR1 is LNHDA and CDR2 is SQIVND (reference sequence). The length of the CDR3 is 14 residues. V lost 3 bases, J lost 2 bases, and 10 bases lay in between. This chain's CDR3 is CASSIMGPQETQYF. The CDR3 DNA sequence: TGTGCCAGTAGTATTATGGGGCCTCAAGAGACCCAGTACTTC.

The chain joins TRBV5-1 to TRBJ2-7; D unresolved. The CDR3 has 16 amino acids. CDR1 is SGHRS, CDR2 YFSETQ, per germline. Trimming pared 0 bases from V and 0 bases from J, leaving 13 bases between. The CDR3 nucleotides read TGCGCCAGCAGCTTGGCCCTGGGCCCCACCTCCTACGAGCAGTACTTC. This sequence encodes CASSLALGPTSYEQYF.

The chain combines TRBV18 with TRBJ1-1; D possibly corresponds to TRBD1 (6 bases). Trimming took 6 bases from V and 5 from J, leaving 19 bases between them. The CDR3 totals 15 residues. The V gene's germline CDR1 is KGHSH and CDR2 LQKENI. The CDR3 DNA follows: TGTGCCAGCTCGTTTGCACAGGGAGCGAAAACTGAAGCTTTCTTT. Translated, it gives CASSFAQGAKTEAFF. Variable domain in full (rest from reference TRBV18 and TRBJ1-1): NAGVMQNPRHLVRRRGQEARLRCSPMKGHSHVYWYRQLPEEGLKFMVYLQKENIIDESGMPKERFSAEFPKEGPSILRIQQVVRGDSAAYFCASSFAQGAKTEAFFGQGTRLTVV.

The CDR3 DNA reads TGCGCCAGCAGCATAGGAGAGAGGGGCTACACCTTC. This sequence encodes CASSIGERGYTF. The J gene is TRBJ1-2, the V gene TRBV5-1, with D unclear. V lost 4 bases, J lost 8 bases, and 12 bases lay in between. The CDR3 is 12 amino acids. Germline V gene lookup returns CDR1 SGHRS and CDR2 YFSETQ.

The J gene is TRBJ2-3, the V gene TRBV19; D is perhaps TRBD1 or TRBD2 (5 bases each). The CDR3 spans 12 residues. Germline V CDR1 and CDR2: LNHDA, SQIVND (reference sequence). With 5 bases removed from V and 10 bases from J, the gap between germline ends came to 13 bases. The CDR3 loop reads CASSDSQDSQYF. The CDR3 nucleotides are TGTGCCAGTAGTGACTCACAGGACTCGCAGTATTTT.

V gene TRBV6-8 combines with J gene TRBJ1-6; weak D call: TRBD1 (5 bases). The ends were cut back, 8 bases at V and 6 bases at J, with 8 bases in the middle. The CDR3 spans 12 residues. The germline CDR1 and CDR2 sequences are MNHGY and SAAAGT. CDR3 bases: TGTGCCAGCCTGGGGGTTAATTCACCCCTCCACTTT. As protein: CASLGVNSPLHF.

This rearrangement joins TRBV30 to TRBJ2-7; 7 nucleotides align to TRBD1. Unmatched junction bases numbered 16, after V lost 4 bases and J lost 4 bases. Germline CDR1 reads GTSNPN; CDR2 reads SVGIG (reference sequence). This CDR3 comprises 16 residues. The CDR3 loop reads CAWIRTRGRIIYEQYF. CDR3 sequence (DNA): TGTGCCTGGATCCGAACGAGGGGGCGCATTATTTACGAGCAGTACTTC.

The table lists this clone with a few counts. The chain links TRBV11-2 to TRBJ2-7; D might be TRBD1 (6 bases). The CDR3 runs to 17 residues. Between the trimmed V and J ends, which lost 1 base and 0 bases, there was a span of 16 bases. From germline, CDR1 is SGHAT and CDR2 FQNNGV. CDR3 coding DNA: TGTGCCAGCAGCTTAGTCGGACAGAGGGGGAGCTCCTACGAGCAGTACTTC. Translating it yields CASSLVGQRGSSYEQYF. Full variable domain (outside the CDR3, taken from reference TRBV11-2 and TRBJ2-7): EAGVAQSPRYKIIEKRQSVAFWCNPISGHATLYWYQQILGQGPKLLIQFQNNGVVDDSQLPKDRFSAERLKGVDSTLKIQPAKLEDSAVYLCASSLVGQRGSSYEQYFGPGTRLTVT.

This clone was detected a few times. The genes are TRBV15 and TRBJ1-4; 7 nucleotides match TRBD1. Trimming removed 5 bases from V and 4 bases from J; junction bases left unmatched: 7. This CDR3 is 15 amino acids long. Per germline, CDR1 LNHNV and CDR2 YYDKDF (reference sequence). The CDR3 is CATSGGQPLNEKLFF. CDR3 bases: TGTGCCACCAGCGGGGGACAGCCCCTTAATGAAAAACTGTTTTTT.

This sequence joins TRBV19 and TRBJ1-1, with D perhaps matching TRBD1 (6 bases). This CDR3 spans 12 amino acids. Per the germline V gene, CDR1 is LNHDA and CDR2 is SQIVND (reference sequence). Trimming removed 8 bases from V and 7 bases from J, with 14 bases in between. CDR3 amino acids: CASLTLRGEAFF. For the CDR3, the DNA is TGTGCCAGTCTGACCCTCAGGGGTGAAGCTTTCTTT.

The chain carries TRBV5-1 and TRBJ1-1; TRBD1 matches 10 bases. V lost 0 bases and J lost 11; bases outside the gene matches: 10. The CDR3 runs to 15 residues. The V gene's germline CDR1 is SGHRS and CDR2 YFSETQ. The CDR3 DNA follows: TGCGCCAGCAGCTTGGCCAGAGGCGGGACAGGGGCTGCTTTCTTT. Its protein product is CASSLARGGTGAAFF.

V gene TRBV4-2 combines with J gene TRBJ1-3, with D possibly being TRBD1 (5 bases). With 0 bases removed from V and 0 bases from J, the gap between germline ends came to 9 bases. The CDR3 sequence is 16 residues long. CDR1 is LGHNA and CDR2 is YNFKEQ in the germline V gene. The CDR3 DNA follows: TGTGCCAGCAGCCAAGACCCAGGGAACTCTGGAAACACCATATATTTT. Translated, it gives CASSQDPGNSGNTIYF.

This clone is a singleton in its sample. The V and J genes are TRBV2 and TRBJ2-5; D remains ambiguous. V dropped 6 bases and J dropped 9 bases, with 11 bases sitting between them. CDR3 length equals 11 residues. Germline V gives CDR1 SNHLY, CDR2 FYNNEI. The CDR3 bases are TGTGCCAGCAGCCTAAAATGGGCCCAGTACTTC. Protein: CASSLKWAQYF.